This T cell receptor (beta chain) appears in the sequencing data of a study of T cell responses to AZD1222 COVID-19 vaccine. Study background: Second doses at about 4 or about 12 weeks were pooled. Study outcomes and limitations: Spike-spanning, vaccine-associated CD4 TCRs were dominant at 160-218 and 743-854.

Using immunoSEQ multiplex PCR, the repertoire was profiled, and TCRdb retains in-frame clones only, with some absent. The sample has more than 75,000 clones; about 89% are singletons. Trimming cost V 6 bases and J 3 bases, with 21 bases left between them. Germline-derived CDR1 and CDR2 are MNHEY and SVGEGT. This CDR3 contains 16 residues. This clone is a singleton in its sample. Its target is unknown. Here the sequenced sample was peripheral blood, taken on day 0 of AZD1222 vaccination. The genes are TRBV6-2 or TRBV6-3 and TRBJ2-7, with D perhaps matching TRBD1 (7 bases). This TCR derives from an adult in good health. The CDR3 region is CASSSPQGGVLYEQYF. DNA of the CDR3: TGTGCCAGCAGCTCCCCCCAGGGGGGAGTTCTCTACGAGCAGTACTTC.